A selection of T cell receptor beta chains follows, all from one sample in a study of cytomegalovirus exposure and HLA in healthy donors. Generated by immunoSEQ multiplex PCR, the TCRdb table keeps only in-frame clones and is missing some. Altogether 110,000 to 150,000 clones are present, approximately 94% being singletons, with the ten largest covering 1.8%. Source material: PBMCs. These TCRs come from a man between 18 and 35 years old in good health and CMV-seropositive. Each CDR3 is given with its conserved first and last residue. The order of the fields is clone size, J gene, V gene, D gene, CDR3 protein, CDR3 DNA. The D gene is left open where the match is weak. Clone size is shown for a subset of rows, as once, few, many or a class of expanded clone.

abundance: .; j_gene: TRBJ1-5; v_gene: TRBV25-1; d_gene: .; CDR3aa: CASTEFPDSNQPQHF; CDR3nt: TGTGCCAGCACCGAATTCCCAGATAGCAATCAGCCCCAGCATTTT
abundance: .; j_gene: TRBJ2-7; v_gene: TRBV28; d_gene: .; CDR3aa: CASDDRSSYEQYF; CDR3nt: TGTGCCAGCGACGACAGGAGCTCCTACGAGCAGTACTTC
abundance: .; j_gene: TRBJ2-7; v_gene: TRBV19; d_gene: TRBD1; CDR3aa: CASSITGTGGNEQYF; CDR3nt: TGTGCCAGTAGTATAACCGGGACAGGGGGCAACGAGCAGTACTTC
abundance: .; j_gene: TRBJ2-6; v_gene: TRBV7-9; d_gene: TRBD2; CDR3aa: CASSGRGGSHSGANVLTF; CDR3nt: TGTGCCAGCAGCGGGAGGGGAGGGAGTCACTCTGGGGCCAACGTCCTGACTTTC
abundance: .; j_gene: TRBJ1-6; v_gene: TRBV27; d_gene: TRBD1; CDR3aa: CASSLSGQAPLGSPLHF; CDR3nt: TGTGCCAGCAGTTTATCCGGACAGGCCCCTTTGGGTTCACCCCTCCACTTT
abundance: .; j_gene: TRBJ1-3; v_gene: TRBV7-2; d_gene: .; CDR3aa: CASSFGDSGNTIYF; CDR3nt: TGTGCCAGCAGCTTCGGGGATTCCGGAAACACCATATATTTT
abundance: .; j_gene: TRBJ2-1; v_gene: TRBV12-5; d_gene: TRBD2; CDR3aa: CASGSSGRLDNEQFF; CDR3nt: TGTGCTAGTGGTTCTAGCGGGAGGTTGGACAATGAGCAGTTCTTC
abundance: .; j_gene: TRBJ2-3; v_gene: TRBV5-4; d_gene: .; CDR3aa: CASSLRGWDISTDTQYF; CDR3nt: TGTGCCAGCAGCTTGCGAGGTTGGGACATAAGCACAGATACGCAGTATTTT
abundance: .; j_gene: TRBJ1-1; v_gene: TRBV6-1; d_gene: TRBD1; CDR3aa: CASGDRQATEAFF; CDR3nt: TGTGCCAGCGGGGACAGGCAGGCGACTGAAGCTTTCTTT
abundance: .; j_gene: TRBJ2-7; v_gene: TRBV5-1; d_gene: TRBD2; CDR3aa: CASSRGVSGRFTYEQYF; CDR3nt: TGCGCCAGCAGCCGGGGCGTTAGCGGGAGGTTTACCTACGAGCAGTACTTC
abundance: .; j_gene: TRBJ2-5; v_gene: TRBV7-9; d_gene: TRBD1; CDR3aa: CASSPGQGAETQYF; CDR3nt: TGTGCCAGCAGTCCCGGACAGGGGGCAGAGACCCAGTACTTC
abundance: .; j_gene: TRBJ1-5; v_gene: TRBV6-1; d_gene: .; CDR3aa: CASSESWASNQPQHF; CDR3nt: TGTGCCAGCAGTGAAAGTTGGGCTAGCAATCAGCCCCAGCATTTT
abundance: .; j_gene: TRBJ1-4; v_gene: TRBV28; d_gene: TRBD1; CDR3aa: CASSFAGTANEKLFF; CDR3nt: TGTGCCAGCAGTTTCGCCGGGACAGCTAATGAAAAACTGTTTTTT
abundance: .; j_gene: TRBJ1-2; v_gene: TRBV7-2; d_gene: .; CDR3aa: CASSLTWRENGYTF; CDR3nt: TGTGCCAGCAGCTTAACCTGGAGGGAAAATGGCTACACCTTC
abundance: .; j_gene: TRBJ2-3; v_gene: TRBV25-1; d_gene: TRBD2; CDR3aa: CATPGTSERTDTQYF; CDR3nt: TGTGCCACCCCCGGGACTAGCGAGCGCACAGATACGCAGTATTTT
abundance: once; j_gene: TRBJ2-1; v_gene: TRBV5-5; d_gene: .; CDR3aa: CASSDGSPPYNEQFF; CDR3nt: TGTGCCAGCAGTGATGGGAGTCCACCCTACAATGAGCAGTTCTTC
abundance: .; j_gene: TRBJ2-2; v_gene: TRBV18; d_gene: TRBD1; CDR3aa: CASSPGQGGGTGELFF; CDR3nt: TGTGCCAGCTCACCCGGACAGGGCGGTGGCACCGGGGAGCTGTTTTTT
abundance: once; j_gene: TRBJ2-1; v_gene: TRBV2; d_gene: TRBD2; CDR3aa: CASSEASTGGSYNEQFF; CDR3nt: TGTGCCAGCAGTGAAGCCTCGACGGGGGGTTCCTACAATGAGCAGTTCTTC
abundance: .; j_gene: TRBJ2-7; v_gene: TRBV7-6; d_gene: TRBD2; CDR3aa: CASSTFAGGPIEQYF; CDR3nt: TGTGCCAGCAGCACTTTCGCGGGAGGGCCTATCGAGCAGTACTTC
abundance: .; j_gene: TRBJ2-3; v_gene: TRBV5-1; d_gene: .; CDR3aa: CASSPGLYTDTQYF; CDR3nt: TGCGCCAGCAGCCCGGGACTGTACACAGATACGCAGTATTTT
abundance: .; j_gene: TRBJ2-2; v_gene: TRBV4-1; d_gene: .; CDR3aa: CASRPPGVVGELFF; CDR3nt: TGCGCCAGCAGACCGCCGGGGGTGGTCGGGGAGCTGTTTTTT
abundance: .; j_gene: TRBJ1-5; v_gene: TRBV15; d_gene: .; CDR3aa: CATSRDLGAGQPQHF; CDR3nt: TGTGCCACCAGCAGAGATCTAGGGGCCGGTCAGCCCCAGCATTTT
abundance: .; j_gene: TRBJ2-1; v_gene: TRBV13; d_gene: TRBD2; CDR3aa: CASRPAGGRYEQFF; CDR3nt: TGTGCCAGCAGACCAGCGGGAGGGAGGTATGAGCAGTTCTTC
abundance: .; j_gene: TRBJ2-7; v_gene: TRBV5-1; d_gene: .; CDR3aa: CASQGAQGKTYEQYF; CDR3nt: TGCGCCAGCCAGGGAGCGCAGGGGAAAACCTACGAGCAGTACTTC
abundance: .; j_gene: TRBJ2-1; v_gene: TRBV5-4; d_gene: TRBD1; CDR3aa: CASSSRGQGINEQFF; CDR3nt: TGTGCCAGCAGCTCTAGGGGACAGGGAATTAATGAGCAGTTCTTC
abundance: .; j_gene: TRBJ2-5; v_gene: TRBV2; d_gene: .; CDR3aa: CASSESGLGETQYF; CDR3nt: TGTGCCAGCAGTGAATCTGGACTCGGGGAGACCCAGTACTTC
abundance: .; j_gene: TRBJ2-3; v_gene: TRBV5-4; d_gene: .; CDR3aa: CASSLEPKGVSDTQYF; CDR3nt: TGTGCCAGCAGCTTGGAACCGAAGGGGGTTTCAGATACGCAGTATTTT
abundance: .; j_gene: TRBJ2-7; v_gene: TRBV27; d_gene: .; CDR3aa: CASSLFGQGGRGNEQYF; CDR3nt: TGTGCCAGCAGTCTTTTTGGCCAGGGTGGGAGGGGGAACGAGCAGTACTTC
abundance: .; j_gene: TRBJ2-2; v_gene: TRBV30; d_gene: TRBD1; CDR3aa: CAWMAHRGGELFF; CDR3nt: TGTGCCTGGATGGCGCACAGGGGGGGGGAGCTGTTTTTT
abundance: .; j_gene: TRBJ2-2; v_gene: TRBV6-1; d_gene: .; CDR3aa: CASHYSGAGELFF; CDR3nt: TGTGCCAGCCATTACTCAGGGGCCGGGGAGCTGTTTTTT
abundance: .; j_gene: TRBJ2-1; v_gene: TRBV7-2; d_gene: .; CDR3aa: CASSPLGEGDEQFF; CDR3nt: TGTGCCAGCAGCCCGTTAGGTGAGGGGGATGAGCAGTTCTTC
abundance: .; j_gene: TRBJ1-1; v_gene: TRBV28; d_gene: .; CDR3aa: CASGDTFLNTEAFF; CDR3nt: TGTGCCAGCGGGGACACCTTCTTGAACACTGAAGCTTTCTTT
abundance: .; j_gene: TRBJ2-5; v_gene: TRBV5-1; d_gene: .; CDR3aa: CASSRRGETQYF; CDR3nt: TGCGCCAGCAGTAGGAGAGGAGAGACCCAGTACTTC
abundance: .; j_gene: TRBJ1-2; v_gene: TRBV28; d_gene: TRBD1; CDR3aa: CASSLRTGGYTF; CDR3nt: TGTGCCAGCAGTCTTCGGACAGGAGGCTACACCTTC
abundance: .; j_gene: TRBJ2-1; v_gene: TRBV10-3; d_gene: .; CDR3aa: CAISESERAGNEQFF; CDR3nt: TGTGCCATCAGTGAGTCGGAAAGGGCGGGAAATGAGCAGTTCTTC
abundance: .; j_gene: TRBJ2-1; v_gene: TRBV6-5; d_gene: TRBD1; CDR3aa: CSVSGQGGDEQFF; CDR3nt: TGTTCAGTCTCGGGACAGGGAGGGGATGAGCAGTTCTTC
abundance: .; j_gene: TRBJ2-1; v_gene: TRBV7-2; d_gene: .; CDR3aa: CASSRGSGRNEQFF; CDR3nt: TGTGCCAGCAGCCGAGGTAGCGGCCGCAATGAGCAGTTCTTC
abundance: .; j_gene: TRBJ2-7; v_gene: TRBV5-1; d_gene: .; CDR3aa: CASSFGTLGFSEQYF; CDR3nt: TGCGCCAGCAGCTTCGGGACTCTAGGATTCTCCGAGCAGTACTTC
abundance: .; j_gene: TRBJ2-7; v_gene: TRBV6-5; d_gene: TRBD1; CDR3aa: CASTRGPTYEQYF; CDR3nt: TGTGCCAGCACCAGGGGGCCCACCTACGAGCAGTACTTC
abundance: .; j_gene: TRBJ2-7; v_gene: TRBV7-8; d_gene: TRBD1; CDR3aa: CASSRGTGSTYEQYF; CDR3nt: TGTGCCAGCAGCCGAGGGACAGGGTCAACCTACGAGCAGTACTTC
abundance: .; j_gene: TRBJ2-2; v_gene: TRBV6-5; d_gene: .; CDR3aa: CASSYIISGIAGELFF; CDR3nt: TGTGCCAGCAGTTACATCATTTCGGGGATAGCCGGGGAGCTGTTTTTT
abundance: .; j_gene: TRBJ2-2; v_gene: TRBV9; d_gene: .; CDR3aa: CASSAPLGETGELFF; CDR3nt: TGTGCCAGCAGCGCCCCCCTTGGTGAGACCGGGGAGCTGTTTTTT
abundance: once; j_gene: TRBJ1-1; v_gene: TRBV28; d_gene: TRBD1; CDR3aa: CASGLGQGVVGTEAFF; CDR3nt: TGTGCCAGCGGGCTGGGACAGGGAGTAGTGGGCACTGAAGCTTTCTTT
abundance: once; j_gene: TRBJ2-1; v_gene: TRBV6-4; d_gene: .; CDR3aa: CASSDSQPNLYNEQFF; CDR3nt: TGTGCCAGCAGTGACTCACAGCCTAACCTTTACAATGAGCAGTTCTTC
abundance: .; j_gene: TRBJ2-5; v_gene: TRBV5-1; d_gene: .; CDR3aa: CASSLEAGKLRETQYF; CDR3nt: TGCGCCAGCAGCTTGGAGGCGGGGAAGCTCCGCGAGACCCAGTACTTC
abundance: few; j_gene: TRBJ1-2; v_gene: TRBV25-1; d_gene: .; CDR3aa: CASSEWARPDYGYTF; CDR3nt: TGTGCCAGCAGTGAGTGGGCCAGGCCCGACTATGGCTACACCTTC
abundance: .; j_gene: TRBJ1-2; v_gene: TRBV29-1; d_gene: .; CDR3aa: CSVEEPGRAYGYTF; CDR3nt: TGCAGCGTTGAAGAGCCAGGGAGGGCCTATGGCTACACCTTC
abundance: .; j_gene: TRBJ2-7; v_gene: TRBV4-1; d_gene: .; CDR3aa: CASSQHVQSRVYEQYF; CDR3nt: TGCGCCAGCAGCCAACATGTCCAGAGCCGGGTCTACGAGCAGTACTTC
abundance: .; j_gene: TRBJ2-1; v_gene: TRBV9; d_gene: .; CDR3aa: CASSGRTGEQFF; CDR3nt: TGTGCCAGCAGCGGACGTACGGGGGAGCAGTTCTTC
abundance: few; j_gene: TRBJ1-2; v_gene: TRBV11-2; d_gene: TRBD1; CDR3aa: CASSLTGQGDYGYTF; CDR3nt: TGTGCCAGCAGCCTCACCGGACAGGGTGACTATGGCTACACCTTC
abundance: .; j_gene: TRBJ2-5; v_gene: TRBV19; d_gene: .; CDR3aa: CASSRRGEETQYF; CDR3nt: TGTGCCAGTAGTAGGAGGGGAGAAGAGACCCAGTACTTC
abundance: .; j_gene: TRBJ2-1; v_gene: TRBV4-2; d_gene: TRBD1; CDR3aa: CASRLTGTGSASSYNEQFF; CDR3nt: TGTGCCAGCAGACTCACCGGGACAGGAAGCGCCAGCTCCTACAATGAGCAGTTCTTC
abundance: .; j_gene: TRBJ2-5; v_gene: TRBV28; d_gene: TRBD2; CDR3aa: CASSATSGRTETQYF; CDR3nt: TGTGCCAGCAGTGCCACTAGCGGGAGAACAGAGACCCAGTACTTC
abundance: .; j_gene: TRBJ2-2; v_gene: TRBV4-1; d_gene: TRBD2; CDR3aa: CASSQELAGIGGTGELFF; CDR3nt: TGCGCCAGCAGCCAGGAACTAGCGGGAATAGGAGGCACCGGGGAGCTGTTTTTT
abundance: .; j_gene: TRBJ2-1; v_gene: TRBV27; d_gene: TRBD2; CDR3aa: CASSHVAGEVGNEQFF; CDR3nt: TGTGCCAGCAGTCACGTAGCGGGAGAAGTGGGCAATGAGCAGTTCTTC